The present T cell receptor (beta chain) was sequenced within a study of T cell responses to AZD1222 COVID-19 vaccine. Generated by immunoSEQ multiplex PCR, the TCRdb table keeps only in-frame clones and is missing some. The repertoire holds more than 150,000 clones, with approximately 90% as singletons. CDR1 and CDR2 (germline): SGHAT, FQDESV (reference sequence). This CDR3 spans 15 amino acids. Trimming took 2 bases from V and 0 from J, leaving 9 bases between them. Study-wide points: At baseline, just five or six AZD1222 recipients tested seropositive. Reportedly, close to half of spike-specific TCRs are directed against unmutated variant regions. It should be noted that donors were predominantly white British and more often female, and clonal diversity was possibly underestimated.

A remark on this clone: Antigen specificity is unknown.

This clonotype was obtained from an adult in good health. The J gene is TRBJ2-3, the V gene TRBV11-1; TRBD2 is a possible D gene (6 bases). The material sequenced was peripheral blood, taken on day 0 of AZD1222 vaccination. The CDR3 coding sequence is TGTGCCAGCAGCTTATATGGGGGGAGCACAGATACGCAGTATTTT. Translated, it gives CASSLYGGSTDTQYF.